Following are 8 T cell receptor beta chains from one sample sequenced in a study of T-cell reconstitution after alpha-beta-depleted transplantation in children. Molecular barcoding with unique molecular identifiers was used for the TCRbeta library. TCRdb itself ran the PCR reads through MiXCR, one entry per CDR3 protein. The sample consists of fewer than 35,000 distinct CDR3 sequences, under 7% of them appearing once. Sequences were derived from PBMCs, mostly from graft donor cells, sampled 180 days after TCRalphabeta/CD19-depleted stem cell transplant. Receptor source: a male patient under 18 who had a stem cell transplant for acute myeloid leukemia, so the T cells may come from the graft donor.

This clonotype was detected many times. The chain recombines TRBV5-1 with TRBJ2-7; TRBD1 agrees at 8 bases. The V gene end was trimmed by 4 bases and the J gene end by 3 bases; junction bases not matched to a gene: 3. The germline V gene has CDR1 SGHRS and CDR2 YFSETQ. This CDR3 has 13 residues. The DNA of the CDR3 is TGCGCCAGCAGCCCGGGACAGGTCTACGAGCAGTACTTC. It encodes CASSPGQVYEQYF.

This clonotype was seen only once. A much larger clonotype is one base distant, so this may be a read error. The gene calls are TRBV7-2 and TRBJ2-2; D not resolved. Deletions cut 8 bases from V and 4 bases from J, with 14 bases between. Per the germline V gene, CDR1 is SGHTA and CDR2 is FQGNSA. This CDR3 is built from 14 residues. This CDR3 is CASGVGWGTGELFF. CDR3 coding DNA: TGTGCCAGCGGGGTGGGATGGGGCACCGGGGAGCTGTTTTTT.

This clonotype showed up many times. The CDR3 coding sequence is TGCAGCGGTGAGACTAGCGGGGGGGTAGTTTACAATGAGCAGTTCTTC. Its protein is CSGETSGGVVYNEQFF. The rearrangement uses TRBV29-1 and TRBJ2-1; 14 positions match TRBD2. CDR3 length: 16 amino acids. After removal of 7 bases from V and 4 bases from J, the junction contained 9 bases not matched to a gene. The germline CDR1 and CDR2 sequences are SQVTM and ANQGSEA.

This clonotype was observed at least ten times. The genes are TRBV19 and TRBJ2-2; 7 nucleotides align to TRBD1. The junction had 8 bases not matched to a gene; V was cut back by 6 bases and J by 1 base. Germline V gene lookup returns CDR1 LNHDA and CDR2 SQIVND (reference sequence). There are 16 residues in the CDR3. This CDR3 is CASSAYGTVNTGELFF. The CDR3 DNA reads TGTGCCAGTAGCGCCTACGGGACAGTGAACACCGGGGAGCTGTTTTTT.

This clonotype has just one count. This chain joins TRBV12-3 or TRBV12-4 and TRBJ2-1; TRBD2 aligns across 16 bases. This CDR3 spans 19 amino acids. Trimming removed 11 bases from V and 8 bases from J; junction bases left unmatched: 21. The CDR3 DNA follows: TGTGCCCTCAGTCCGGGACTAGCGGGAGGGCCTACCAATAGTGATGAGCAGTTCTTC. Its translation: CALSPGLAGGPTNSDEQFF.

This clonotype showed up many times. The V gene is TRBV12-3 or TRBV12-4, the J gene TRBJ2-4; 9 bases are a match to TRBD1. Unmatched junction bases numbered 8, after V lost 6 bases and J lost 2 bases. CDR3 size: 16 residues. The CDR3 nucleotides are TGTGCCAGCAGCCCGGGACAGGGAGGGACCAAAAACATTCAGTACTTC. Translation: CASSPGQGGTKNIQYF.

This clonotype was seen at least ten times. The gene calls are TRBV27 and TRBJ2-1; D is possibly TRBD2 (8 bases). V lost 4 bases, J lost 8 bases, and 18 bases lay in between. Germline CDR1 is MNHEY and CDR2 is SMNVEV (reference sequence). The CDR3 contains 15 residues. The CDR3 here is CASSSAGLGGYEQFF. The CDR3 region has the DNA TGTGCCAGCAGTTCCGCGGGACTAGGGGGCTATGAGCAGTTCTTC.

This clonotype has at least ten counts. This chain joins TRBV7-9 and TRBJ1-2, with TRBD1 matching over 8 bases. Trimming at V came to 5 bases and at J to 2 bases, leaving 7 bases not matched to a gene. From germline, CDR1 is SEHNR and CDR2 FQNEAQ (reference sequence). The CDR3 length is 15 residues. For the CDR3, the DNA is TGTGCCAGCAGCCCGCTGACAGGGGCGAACTATGGCTACACCTTC. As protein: CASSPLTGANYGYTF.